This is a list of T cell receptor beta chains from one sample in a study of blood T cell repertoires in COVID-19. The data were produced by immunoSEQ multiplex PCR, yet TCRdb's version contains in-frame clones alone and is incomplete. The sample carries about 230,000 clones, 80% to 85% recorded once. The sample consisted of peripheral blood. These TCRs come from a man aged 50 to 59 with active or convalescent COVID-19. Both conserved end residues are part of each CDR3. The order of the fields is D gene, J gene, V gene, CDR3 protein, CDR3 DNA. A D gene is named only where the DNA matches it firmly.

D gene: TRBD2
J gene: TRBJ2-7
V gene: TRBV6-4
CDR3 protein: CATGTSAEQYF
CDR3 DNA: TGTGCCACGGGGACTAGCGCCGAGCAGTACTTC

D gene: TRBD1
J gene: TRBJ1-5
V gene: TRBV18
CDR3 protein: CASSPSGTGGNQPQHF
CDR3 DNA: TGTGCCAGCTCACCCTCCGGGACAGGGGGCAATCAGCCCCAGCATTTT

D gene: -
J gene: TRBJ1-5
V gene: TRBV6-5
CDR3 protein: CASLSYRQPQHF
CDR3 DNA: TGTGCCAGCCTTTCCTATCGTCAGCCCCAGCATTTT

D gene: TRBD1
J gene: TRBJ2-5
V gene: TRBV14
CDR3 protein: CASSHHGAGGETQYF
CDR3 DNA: TGTGCCAGCAGCCATCACGGGGCAGGGGGCGAGACCCAGTACTTC

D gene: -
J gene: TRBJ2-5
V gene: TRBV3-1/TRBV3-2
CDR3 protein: CASSQLPGRKQETQYF
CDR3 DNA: TGTGCCAGCAGCCAATTGCCGGGGAGGAAGCAAGAGACCCAGTACTTC

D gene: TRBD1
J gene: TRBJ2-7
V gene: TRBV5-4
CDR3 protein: CASSLGTGGGYEQYF
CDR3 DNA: TGTGCCAGCAGCCTCGGGACAGGCGGAGGTTACGAGCAGTACTTC

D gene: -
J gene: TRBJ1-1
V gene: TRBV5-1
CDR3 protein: CASSMATGSTEAFF
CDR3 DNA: TGCGCCAGCAGCATGGCGACGGGTAGCACTGAAGCTTTCTTT

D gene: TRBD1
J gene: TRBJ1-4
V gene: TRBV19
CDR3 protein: CASKPGQLNEKLFF
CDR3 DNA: TGTGCCAGTAAACCGGGACAGTTGAATGAAAAACTGTTTTTT

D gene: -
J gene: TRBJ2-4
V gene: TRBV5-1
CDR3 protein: CASSLGGRRDGSFYF
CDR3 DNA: TGCGCCAGCAGCTTGGGGGGGCGCCGGGACGGATCCTTTTACTTC

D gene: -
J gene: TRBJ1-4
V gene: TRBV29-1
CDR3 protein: CSVGHPEEKLFF
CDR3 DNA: TGCAGCGTGGGACACCCGGAGGAAAAACTGTTTTTT

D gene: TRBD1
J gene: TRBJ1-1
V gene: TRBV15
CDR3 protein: CATSRDVIPRGRGDTEAFF
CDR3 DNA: TGTGCCACCAGCAGAGATGTAATCCCCAGGGGCAGGGGGGACACTGAAGCTTTCTTT

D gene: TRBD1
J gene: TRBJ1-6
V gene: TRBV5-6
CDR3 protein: CASSYDRGGYSPLHF
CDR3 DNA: TGTGCCAGCAGCTACGACAGGGGTGGATATTCACCCCTCCACTTT

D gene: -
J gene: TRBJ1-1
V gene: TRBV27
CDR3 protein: CASSSGNTEAFF
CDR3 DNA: TGTGCCAGCAGTTCCGGGAACACTGAAGCTTTCTTT

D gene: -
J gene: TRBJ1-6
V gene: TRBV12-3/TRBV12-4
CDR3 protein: CASSPGEDSPLHF
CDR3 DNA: TGTGCCAGCAGTCCGGGGGAGGACTCACCCCTCCACTTT

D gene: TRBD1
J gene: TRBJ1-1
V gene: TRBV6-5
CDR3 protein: CASSSGQGEAEAFF
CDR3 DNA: TGTGCCAGCAGCTCTGGACAGGGTGAGGCTGAAGCTTTCTTT

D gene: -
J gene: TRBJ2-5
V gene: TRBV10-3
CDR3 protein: CAISSRDQETQYF
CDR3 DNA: TGTGCCATCAGTAGCAGGGACCAAGAGACCCAGTACTTC

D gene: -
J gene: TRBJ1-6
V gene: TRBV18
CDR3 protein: CASSPLDSSNSPLHF
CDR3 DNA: TGTGCCAGCTCACCCCTAGACAGTAGCAATTCACCCCTCCACTTT